The clone carrying this TCR beta chain came up many times. Alongside a J-beta primer mix, a sample-barcoded 5' primer served in a second PCR lasting roughly 6 to 11 cycles. TCRdb reprocessed the 5' RACE reads via MiXCR and lists one record per CDR3 protein. The sample yields around 870,000 distinct CDR3 sequences, about 28% seen once. The CDR3 has 14 residues. Trimming removed 4 bases from V and 3 bases from J; junction bases left unmatched: 6. The V gene's germline CDR1 is SGHTA and CDR2 FQGNSA. The data originate from a study of blood T cells in healthy people across ages. V is TRBV7-2 and J is TRBJ2-7; 7 bases are shared with TRBD1. This TCR derives from an elderly woman in good health. The specimen sequenced was blood. CDR3 nucleotides: TGTGCCAGCAGCTCGGACAGGCTGGGCTACGAGCAGTACTTC. As protein: CASSSDRLGYEQYF.